Sequencing of this TCR beta chain was carried out in a study of spatial heterogeneity in lung cancer. The wider study: Where they were available, follow-up PBMC samples were sequenced, at a median of roughly two years after resection. Study results and caveats: At tumor resection, ubiquitous expanded TCRs were detected in blood more often than later.

This CDR3 spans 16 amino acids. V gave up 4 bases and J gave up 3 bases; unmatched junction bases: 10. Germline CDR1 and CDR2: SGHRS and YFSETQ. TCRdb recomputed calls from the 5' RACE reads with MiXCR, one row per CDR3 protein. The sample carries more than 15,000 distinct CDR3 sequences, 10% recorded once. The table lists this clonotype with many counts. The antigen remains undetermined. The time point denotes: blood at routine non-recurrence follow-up after resection. This TCR was recovered from a female donor with early-stage non-small cell lung cancer. Sequenced material: PBMCs, taken at follow-up. The chain carries TRBV5-1 and TRBJ2-3; the match to TRBD2 covers 8 bases. The CDR3 loop is CASSLQGLAGTDTQYF. CDR3 nucleotide sequence: TGCGCCAGCAGCCTACAAGGACTAGCCGGGACAGATACGCAGTATTTT.